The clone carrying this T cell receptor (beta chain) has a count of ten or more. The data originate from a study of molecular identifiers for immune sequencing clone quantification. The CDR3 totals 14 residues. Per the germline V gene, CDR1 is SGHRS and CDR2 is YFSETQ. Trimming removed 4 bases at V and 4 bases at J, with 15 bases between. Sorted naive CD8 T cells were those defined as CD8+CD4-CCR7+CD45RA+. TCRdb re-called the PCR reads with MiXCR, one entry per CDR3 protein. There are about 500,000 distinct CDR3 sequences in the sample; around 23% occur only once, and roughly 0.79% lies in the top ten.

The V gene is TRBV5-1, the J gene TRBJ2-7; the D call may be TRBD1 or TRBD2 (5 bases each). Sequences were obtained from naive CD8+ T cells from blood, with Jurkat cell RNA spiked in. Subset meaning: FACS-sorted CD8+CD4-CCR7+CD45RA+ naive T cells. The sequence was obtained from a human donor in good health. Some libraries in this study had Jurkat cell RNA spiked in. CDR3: CASSPPGRFYEQYF. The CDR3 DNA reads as TGCGCCAGCAGCCCTCCGGGACGGTTTTACGAGCAGTACTTC.